Listed below are T cell receptor beta chains from one sample, sequenced in a study of T-cell reconstitution after alpha-beta-depleted transplantation in children. In TCRdb, the PCR reads were re-called with MiXCR into one record per CDR3 protein. The table includes about 300,000 distinct CDR3 sequences, over 7.5% detected once. Sequenced here: peripheral blood, sampled 360 days after TCRalphabeta/CD19-depleted stem cell transplant. The receptors were gathered from a female patient aged 2-15 years who had a stem cell transplant for Fanconi anemia, so the T cells may come from the graft donor. CDR3s include the opening cysteine and the closing phenylalanine or tryptophan. D genes are given only for firm matches. Clone size, where shown, is once, few, many, or a class for clones that have expanded.

j_gene,d_gene,v_gene,abundance,CDR3aa,CDR3nt
TRBJ1-1,-,TRBV18,-,CASSPIAVSPKDGTEAFF,TGTGCCAGCTCACCAATAGCAGTAAGTCCAAAGGACGGCACTGAAGCTTTCTTT
TRBJ2-3,TRBD2,TRBV7-6,-,CASSPPPGGASTDTQYF,TGTGCCAGCAGCCCACCCCCGGGAGGAGCTAGCACAGATACGCAGTATTTT
TRBJ2-1,TRBD2,TRBV9,few,CASSERGGAYNEQFF,TGTGCCAGCAGCGAACGGGGGGGCGCGTACAATGAGCAGTTCTTC
TRBJ1-5,-,TRBV21-1,few,CASSKAVNDYNQPQHF,TGTGCCAGCAGCAAAGCCGTTAACGATTACAATCAGCCCCAGCATTTT
TRBJ2-3,-,TRBV9,many,CASSVEAGPTDTQYF,TGTGCCAGCAGCGTAGAGGCGGGACCCACAGATACGCAGTATTTT
TRBJ2-7,-,TRBV5-6,-,CASSFLRGPTYEQYF,TGTGCCAGCAGCTTCTTACGGGGGCCGACCTACGAGCAGTACTTC
TRBJ2-5,TRBD1,TRBV6-5,few,CASSYSTGAGLETQYF,TGTGCCAGCAGTTACTCGACAGGGGCCGGGCTGGAGACCCAGTACTTC
TRBJ1-6,-,TRBV12-3/TRBV12-4,many,CASSLARELWQTNSPLHF,TGTGCCAGCAGTTTAGCGCGAGAATTGTGGCAGACTAATTCACCCCTCCACTTT
TRBJ2-2,-,TRBV20-1,many,CSARRISNTGELFF,TGCAGTGCTAGAAGGATTTCGAACACCGGGGAGCTGTTTTTT
TRBJ1-2,TRBD1,TRBV18,-,CASSPPGQGQENTF,TGTGCCAGCTCACCACCGGGACAGGGACAAGAGAACACCTTC
TRBJ1-2,-,TRBV4-2,-,CASSQATYGYTF,TGTGCCAGCAGCCAAGCCACCTATGGCTACACCTTC
TRBJ1-1,-,TRBV7-9,many,CASSSHRGTGEAFF,TGTGCCAGCAGCTCCCATCGTGGAACTGGTGAAGCTTTCTTT
TRBJ1-5,-,TRBV9,-,CASSVDFYQPQHF,TGTGCCAGCAGCGTTGACTTTTACCAGCCCCAGCATTTT
TRBJ1-1,-,TRBV20-1,many,CSATGHLEAFF,TGCAGTGCCACCGGACATCTTGAAGCTTTCTTT
TRBJ2-2,-,TRBV4-3,many,CASSPPDRRELFF,TGCGCCAGCAGCCCCCCTGACCGAAGGGAGCTGTTTTTT